A single sample is the source of the 21 T cell receptor beta chains below, sequenced in a study of T cell responses to AZD1222 COVID-19 vaccine. Data came from immunoSEQ multiplex PCR; TCRdb stores just in-frame clones and leaves some out. The sample lists around 91,000 clones; just over 90% were seen once. The sequences come from peripheral blood, collected 28 days after the second AZD1222 dose. The receptor source for this set is an adult who received the AZD1222 COVID-19 vaccine.

The chain is built from TRBV7-9 and TRBJ2-7, with D possibly called TRBD1 or TRBD2 (5 bases each). V was clipped by 5 bases and J by 2 bases, with 13 bases between them. CDR1 SEHNR and CDR2 FQNEAQ come from the germline V gene (reference sequence). The CDR3 has 14 amino acids. CDR3 bases: TGTGCCAGCAGCAGACAGACGGGAACCTACGAGCAGTACTTC. Translation gives CASSRQTGTYEQYF.

V gene TRBV28 combines with J gene TRBJ2-3; weak D call: TRBD2 (5 bases). The V and J ends lost 6 bases and 7 bases respectively, with 26 bases between them. CDR1 and CDR2 (germline): MDHEN, SYDVKM. The CDR3 has 17 amino acids. CDR3 in amino acids: CASSPSLGGPTYHTQYF. Written as DNA, the CDR3 is TGTGCCAGCAGCCCGTCGTTAGGAGGCCCGACGTATCATACGCAGTATTTT.

This chain joins TRBV5-1 and TRBJ2-3; 11 nucleotides align to TRBD2. J lost 0 bases, V lost 3 bases, and 9 bases had no gene match. This CDR3 is 18 amino acids long. Germline V gene sequence: CDR1 SGHRS, CDR2 YFSETQ. The CDR3: CASSWAPGTSGSTDTQYF. CDR3 DNA sequence: TGCGCCAGCAGCTGGGCCCCAGGGACTAGCGGAAGCACAGATACGCAGTATTTT.

The chain joins TRBV19 to TRBJ1-1, with TRBD1 matching over 7 bases. Germline V lookup: CDR1 LNHDA, CDR2 SQIVND (reference sequence). The CDR3 spans 12 residues. With 5 bases clipped from V and 12 bases from J, the junction kept 9 bases outside the gene matches. The CDR3 sequence is CASSGTQGLPFF. In DNA, the CDR3 is TGTGCCAGTAGTGGAACACAGGGGTTGCCTTTCTTT.

The chain carries TRBV24-1 and TRBJ2-7, with D tentatively TRBD2 (5 bases). Germline lookup yields CDR1 KGHDR and CDR2 SFDVKD. V was trimmed by 3 bases and J by 9 bases, leaving 14 bases between them. The CDR3 extends over 13 amino acids. Here the CDR3 DNA reads TGTGCCACCAGTGATCCGACTACTACGGGGCAGTACTTC. Its translation: CATSDPTTTGQYF.

The chain has TRBV5-1 and TRBJ2-2; D may be TRBD2 (5 bases). V lost 5 bases, J lost 7 bases, and 15 bases lay in between. CDR1 and CDR2 from the germline V gene are SGHRS and YFSETQ. This CDR3 comprises 14 residues. In DNA, the CDR3 is TGCGCCAGCAGTGGCAGAGGGTTGGACGGGGAGCTGTTTTTT. Translation gives CASSGRGLDGELFF.

The chain joins TRBV11-2 to TRBJ2-7; TRBD1 matches 11 bases. The CDR3 sequence is 16 residues long. The V gene end was trimmed by 3 bases and the J gene end by 2 bases; junction bases not matched to a gene: 6. Germline CDR1 is SGHAT and CDR2 is FQNNGV. CDR3 sequence reads: CASSFGQGAQTYEQYF. CDR3 coding DNA: TGTGCCAGCAGCTTTGGACAGGGGGCACAGACCTACGAGCAGTACTTC.

The sample holds one count of this clone. The V and J genes are TRBV28 and TRBJ1-4; 8 bases are shared with TRBD1. V was clipped by 8 bases and J by 4 bases; unmatched bases: 6. Germline loops: CDR1 MDHEN, CDR2 SYDVKM. The CDR3 consists of 14 residues. The CDR3 region is CASGGQVLNEKLFF. CDR3 nucleotide sequence: TGTGCCAGCGGGGGACAGGTTCTTAATGAAAAACTGTTTTTT.

In this sample, this clone turned up once. The chain uses TRBV6-5 and TRBJ2-7; D unclear. There are 13 residues in the CDR3. Per germline, CDR1 MNHEY and CDR2 SVGAGI. Trimming took 2 bases from V and 4 from J, leaving 9 bases between them. The CDR3 coding sequence is TGTGCCAGCAGTTACCAAGGGTCATACGAGCAGTACTTC. This sequence encodes CASSYQGSYEQYF.

The rearrangement links TRBV4-1 to TRBJ2-7, with D perhaps TRBD1 (5 bases). Germline CDR1 MGHRA, CDR2 YSYEKL. The V gene lost 2 bases and the J gene lost 1 base, with 9 bases spanning the gap. The CDR3 has 14 amino acids. The CDR3 loop reads CASSQKQGSYEQYF. The DNA for the CDR3 is TGCGCCAGCAGCCAAAAGCAGGGTTCCTACGAGCAGTACTTC.

This CDR3 reads CASTRQREVTGELFF. As DNA, the CDR3 is TGTGCCAGCACCAGGCAGCGCGAGGTCACCGGGGAGCTGTTTTTT. The chain couples TRBV28 to TRBJ2-2; D gene ambiguous. The CDR3 totals 15 residues. Trimming stripped 7 bases from V and 4 bases from J, with 16 bases between. The germline CDR1 and CDR2 sequences are MDHEN and SYDVKM.

V and J are TRBV2 and TRBJ2-3; 11 nucleotides align to TRBD2. This CDR3 is built from 16 residues. Trimming cost V 6 bases and J 4 bases; bases outside gene matches: 9. Germline CDR1 and CDR2: SNHLY and FYNNEI. CDR3 loop: CASSLLAGAGADTQYF. Written as DNA, the CDR3 is TGTGCCAGCAGCCTACTAGCGGGAGCCGGGGCAGATACGCAGTATTTT.

The J gene is TRBJ1-5, the V gene TRBV6-5, with D uncertain. In germline, CDR1 is MNHEY, CDR2 SVGAGI. The CDR3 length is 13 residues. The V and J ends lost 8 bases and 7 bases respectively, with 15 bases between them. The CDR3 bases are TGTGCCAGCTCCAGGATCGCCGGCCAGCCCCAGCATTTT. Amino acid sequence: CASSRIAGQPQHF.

The rearrangement joins TRBV2 to TRBJ1-1, with D maybe TRBD1 (6 bases). This CDR3 contains 13 residues. Trimming cost V 6 bases and J 1 base, with 9 bases left between them. From germline, CDR1 is SNHLY and CDR2 FYNNEI. In DNA, the CDR3 is TGTGCCAGCAGGAGGGGGGGGAACACTGAAGCTTTCTTT. This translates into CASRRGGNTEAFF.

This chain connects TRBV3-1 (or the pseudogene TRBV3-2) to TRBJ2-3; maybe TRBD2 (6 bases). The CDR3 loop spans 14 amino acids. The V end lost 3 bases, the J end lost 4 bases, and 11 bases lay between the germline ends. Germline CDR1 and CDR2: LGHDT and YNNKEL (reference sequence). CDR3 sequence: CASSQGGTADTQYF. CDR3 sequence (DNA): TGTGCCAGCAGCCAGGGCGGGACTGCAGATACGCAGTATTTT.

This sequence joins TRBV5-1 and TRBJ1-6, with a possible D match to TRBD1 (6 bases). The V and J ends lost 1 base and 7 bases respectively, with 12 bases between them. Germline values: CDR1 SGHRS, CDR2 YFSETQ. The CDR3 has 15 residues. As DNA, the CDR3 is TGCGCCAGCAGCTTGAATGGACAGCCAAATTCACCCCTCCACTTT. Its protein product is CASSLNGQPNSPLHF. The whole variable domain, filled in from reference TRBV5-1 and TRBJ1-6, reads KAGVTQTPRYLIKTRGQQVTLSCSPISGHRSVSWYQQTPGQGLQFLFEYFSETQRNKGNFPGRFSGRQFSNSRSEMNVSTLELGDSALYLCASSLNGQPNSPLHFGNGTRLTVT.

V is TRBV7-9 and J is TRBJ1-4; TRBD1 might be the D (5 bases). Germline loops: CDR1 SEHNR, CDR2 FQNEAQ (reference sequence). The V end was cut by 5 bases, the J end by 2 bases, with 15 bases between. CDR3 length: 16 amino acids. The CDR3 protein is CASSGGTGATNEKLFF. CDR3 coding DNA: TGTGCCAGCAGCGGGGGGACTGGGGCGACTAATGAAAAACTGTTTTTT.

The chain joins TRBV24-1 to TRBJ2-1, with D uncertain. Trimming removed 1 base from V and 9 bases from J, with 12 bases in between. CDR3 size: 14 residues. Looked up from germline, CDR1 is KGHDR and CDR2 is SFDVKD. CDR3 residues: CATSDFGSPAEQFF. CDR3 DNA: TGTGCCACCAGTGATTTTGGCAGTCCGGCTGAGCAGTTCTTC.

This chain uses TRBV28 with TRBJ2-7; D is tentatively TRBD1 or TRBD2 (5 bases each). Germline V gene sequence: CDR1 MDHEN, CDR2 SYDVKM. The CDR3 runs to 14 residues. Trimming left V 2 bases short and J 2 bases short, with 10 bases between. CDR3: CASSLTRDPYEQYF. CDR3 sequence (DNA): TGTGCCAGCAGTTTAACCCGGGACCCCTACGAGCAGTACTTC.

This clone was recorded only once. The rearrangement links TRBV10-3 to TRBJ2-7; 9 bases fit TRBD2. This CDR3 is 13 amino acids long. Germline values: CDR1 ENHRY, CDR2 SYGVKD. J lost 3 bases, V lost 8 bases, and 5 bases had no gene match. The CDR3 DNA sequence: TGTGCCATCGCTAGCGGGACACTCTACGAGCAGTACTTC. Encoded protein: CAIASGTLYEQYF.

J is TRBJ2-2 and V is TRBV18; 11 bases line up with TRBD1. With V trimmed by 10 bases and J by 0 bases, 7 bases remained unmatched. The germline V gene has CDR1 KGHSH and CDR2 LQKENI. This CDR3 has 16 residues. The CDR3 sequence: CATIPGQGANTGELFF. For the CDR3, the DNA is TGTGCCACCATACCGGGACAGGGGGCGAACACCGGGGAGCTGTTTTTT.